Sequencing of this TCR beta chain was carried out in a study of T cells expressing NK-cell markers. Study context: It was from sorted CD3+CD56+NKG2C+, CD3+CD56+NKG2C- and CD3+CD56-NKG2C+ T cells that TCR beta repertoires came. Serological testing identified most of the eight sequenced donors as HCMV-seropositive and one as seronegative. Overall study results and limits: Evidence did not settle whether expanded NKG2C+ T cell clones targeted HCMV. Roughly six donors showed dominant NKG2C+ clonotypes comprising roughly 1.0-7.0% of their CD8+ T cells.

From its re-call of the 5' RACE reads, TCRdb lists each CDR3 protein once, without DNA. The repertoire shows fewer than 400,000 distinct CDR3 sequences; the top ten hold about 10%. Germline assignment: CDR1 MNHNS and CDR2 SASEGT. The CDR3 spans 14 residues. As to this clonotype: Its antigen is currently unknown.

Source material: blood T cells: a sorted CD56 or NKG2C T cell subset, CD4+ or CD8+ T cells, or bulk PBMC T cells (not recorded which). The TCR originated in a woman aged 45-60 years in good health. The rearrangement uses TRBV6-1 and TRBJ2-5; lacking DNA, the TRBD2 call made by TCRdb goes unchecked. CDR3 in amino acids: CASSGLAVPETQYF.